These 19 T cell receptor beta chains were sequenced from one sample in a study of T-cell memory formation after mild COVID-19. TCRdb independently ran MiXCR on the 5' RACE reads; one entry per CDR3 protein. Of some 410,000 distinct CDR3 sequences in the sample, less than 25% were seen once. The sequencing input was PBMCs or a T cell subset sorted from them (not recorded which). These receptors were taken from an adult woman who had mild COVID-19 (a few samples of this study predate the infection). Cell type and time point are not known.

The chain recombines TRBV29-1 with TRBJ1-1, with D tentatively TRBD1 (6 bases). With 4 bases removed from V and 1 base from J, the gap between germline ends came to 16 bases. The germline gives CDR1 SQVTM, CDR2 ANQGSEA. The CDR3 is 15 amino acids. CDR3 DNA: TGCAGCGTTGGACGCCCTGGACAGACGAACACTGAAGCTTTCTTT. Residues: CSVGRPGQTNTEAFF.

V gene TRBV5-1 combines with J gene TRBJ2-3, with 10 nucleotides matching TRBD2. After removal of 4 bases from V and 3 bases from J, the junction contained 5 bases not matched to a gene. The CDR3 extends over 15 amino acids. The germline gives CDR1 SGHRS, CDR2 YFSETQ. CDR3 nucleotide sequence: TGCGCCAGCAGCCTCTATAGCGGGGGGACAGATACGCAGTATTTT. It specifies CASSLYSGGTDTQYF.

This chain uses TRBV7-9 with TRBJ2-3, with D uncertain. Germline V gives CDR1 SEHNR, CDR2 FQNEAQ (reference sequence). The CDR3 sequence is 16 residues long. Trimming removed 5 bases from V and 6 bases from J, with 21 bases in between. CDR3 protein: CASSIRFGSRVDTQYF. The CDR3 nucleotides read TGTGCCAGCAGCATTCGCTTCGGGTCCCGGGTGGATACGCAGTATTTT.

The table lists this clonotype with a few counts. The chain recombines TRBV7-9 with TRBJ2-5, with D possibly being TRBD2 (5 bases). The germline V gene encodes CDR1 SEHNR and CDR2 FQNEAQ (reference sequence). V was trimmed by 6 bases and J by 2 bases, leaving 10 bases between them. The CDR3 contains 13 residues. The CDR3 loop is CASRLAAQETQYF. The CDR3 DNA reads as TGTGCCAGCAGGCTAGCTGCGCAAGAGACCCAGTACTTC.

This clonotype showed up many times. This chain connects TRBV6-2 or TRBV6-3 to TRBJ2-4; D is ambiguous. Trimming took 0 bases from V and 6 from J, leaving 6 bases between them. The CDR3 is 13 amino acids. CDR1 and CDR2 (germline): MNHEY, SVGEGT. CDR3 in amino acids: CASSYSDLNIQYF. CDR3 bases: TGTGCCAGCAGTTACTCGGACCTAAACATTCAGTACTTC.

V gene TRBV2 combines with J gene TRBJ1-1, with 7 bases lining up with TRBD1. There are 15 residues in the CDR3. Trimming cost V 6 bases and J 1 base; bases outside gene matches: 8. Per germline, CDR1 SNHLY and CDR2 FYNNEI. The CDR3 loop is CASRLDRASNTEAFF. The CDR3 DNA sequence: TGTGCCAGCAGACTAGACAGGGCATCGAACACTGAAGCTTTCTTT.

This clonotype was counted at least ten times. This chain links TRBV5-6 with TRBJ2-1, with D unclear. Germline V lookup: CDR1 SGHDT, CDR2 YYEEEE. The CDR3 sequence is 14 residues long. The V end lost 2 bases, the J end lost 3 bases, and 9 bases lay between the germline ends. For the CDR3, the DNA is TGTGCCAGCAGCTTCCTGGGCCGCTACAATGAGCAGTTCTTC. Translating it yields CASSFLGRYNEQFF.

The chain recombines TRBV30 with TRBJ2-1; weak D call: TRBD2 (6 bases). The CDR3 has 15 amino acids. Trimming pared 0 bases from V and 0 bases from J, leaving 9 bases between. Looked up from germline, CDR1 is GTSNPN and CDR2 is SVGIG (reference sequence). CDR3 in DNA: TGTGCCTGGAGTGTAGGAGGGACCTCCTACAATGAGCAGTTCTTC. Translating it yields CAWSVGGTSYNEQFF.

This clonotype was seen ten or more times. V and J are TRBV6-2 or TRBV6-3 and TRBJ1-1; D is unresolved. This CDR3 has 12 amino acids. Germline V lookup: CDR1 MNHEY, CDR2 SVGEGT. V lost 6 bases and J 2 bases, leaving 7 bases between the germline ends. The CDR3 is CASSWTNTEAFF. CDR3 in DNA: TGTGCCAGCAGCTGGACCAACACTGAAGCTTTCTTT.

There are a few counts of this clonotype. V is TRBV5-1 and J is TRBJ2-1; 8 bases are a match to TRBD1. With V trimmed by 2 bases and J by 7 bases, 2 bases remained unmatched. This CDR3 has 13 amino acids. CDR1 and CDR2 (germline): SGHRS, YFSETQ. The CDR3, as DNA: TGCGCCAGCAGCTTCCAGGGGGCGAATGAGCAGTTCTTC. This encodes CASSFQGANEQFF.

This clonotype was recorded a few times. The V and J genes are TRBV19 and TRBJ1-5, with D possibly matching TRBD1 (5 bases). V lost 6 bases and J lost 0, with 15 bases in between. The CDR3 contains 16 residues. Germline values: CDR1 LNHDA, CDR2 SQIVND (reference sequence). The CDR3 region is CASRVVGGNSNQPQHF. In nucleotides, the CDR3 is TGTGCCAGTAGGGTGGTTGGGGGGAATAGCAATCAGCCCCAGCATTTT.

The chain links TRBV7-9 to TRBJ2-7, with TRBD2 as a possible D gene (5 bases). The CDR3 has 12 residues. Trimming stripped 8 bases from V and 4 bases from J, with 12 bases between. Germline CDR1 reads SEHNR; CDR2 reads FQNEAQ (reference sequence). The CDR3, as DNA: TGTGCCAGCTCCTCTGGGAGATACGAGCAGTACTTC. It codes for CASSSGRYEQYF.

The chain joins TRBV19 to TRBJ2-7; D is uncertain. With 4 bases removed from V and 6 bases from J, the gap between germline ends came to 10 bases. The CDR3 loop spans 12 amino acids. The germline CDR1 and CDR2 sequences are LNHDA and SQIVND (reference sequence). This CDR3 reads CASSSPGVEQYF. CDR3 in DNA: TGTGCCAGTAGTAGTCCGGGCGTCGAGCAGTACTTC.

J is TRBJ1-2 and V is TRBV30, with no clear D. The CDR3 sequence is 14 residues long. The germline V gene encodes CDR1 GTSNPN and CDR2 SVGIG (reference sequence). Trimming removed 1 base at V and 3 bases at J, with 12 bases between. The CDR3 region has the DNA TGTGCCTGGAGTGCAGAGGACGTTGACTATGGCTACACCTTC. Its protein product is CAWSAEDVDYGYTF.

The chain is built from TRBV11-2 and TRBJ2-1; D might be TRBD1 or TRBD2, each matching 5 bases. CDR1 and CDR2 from the germline V gene are SGHAT and FQNNGV. Trimming left V 5 bases short and J 9 bases short, with 11 bases between. The CDR3 is 12 amino acids. In DNA, the CDR3 is TGTGCCAGCAGCCACGGGGCTGGTGAGCAGTTCTTC. Its protein product is CASSHGAGEQFF.

V usage is TRBV5-6 and J usage is TRBJ1-2; maybe TRBD1 (5 bases). CDR1 is SGHDT and CDR2 is YYEEEE in the germline V gene. This CDR3 region has 12 residues. The ends were cut back, 6 bases at V and 10 bases at J, with 16 bases in the middle. The CDR3 sequence is CASTVAWGPYTF. Here the CDR3 DNA reads TGTGCCAGCACCGTGGCCTGGGGCCCCTACACCTTC.

This clonotype was observed a handful of times. The chain links TRBV15 to TRBJ2-3; 7 bases align to TRBD2. The CDR3 runs to 16 residues. From germline, CDR1 is LNHNV and CDR2 YYDKDF (reference sequence). V shed 0 bases, J shed 2 bases, and the junction held 5 bases outside the gene matches. CDR3 residues: CATSREYGRTTDTQYF. Here the CDR3 DNA reads TGTGCCACCAGCAGAGAATACGGGAGGACCACAGATACGCAGTATTTT.

This clonotype was seen only a few times. This chain links TRBV27 with TRBJ2-7; 7 nucleotides match TRBD2. The germline V gene encodes CDR1 MNHEY and CDR2 SMNVEV (reference sequence). V lost 6 bases to trimming and J lost 6 bases; unmatched junction nucleotides: 11. The CDR3 extends over 14 amino acids. DNA for the CDR3: TGTGCCAGCAGCCTCCTTGCTGGGGGGGGCGAGCAGTACTTC. The encoded protein is CASSLLAGGGEQYF.

This clonotype was recorded a few times. The chain links TRBV7-8 to TRBJ2-7; the match to TRBD1 covers 7 bases. Germline-derived CDR1 and CDR2 are SGHVS and FQNEAQ. V shed 3 bases, J shed 3 bases, and the junction held 8 bases outside the gene matches. There are 15 residues in the CDR3. CDR3: CASSFQTGSYYEQYF. DNA of the CDR3: TGTGCCAGCAGCTTTCAGACAGGGAGCTACTACGAGCAGTACTTC. The entire variable domain, with the rest obtained from reference TRBV7-8 and TRBJ2-7, is as follows: GAGVSQSPRYKVAKRGQDVALRCDPISGHVSLFWYQQALGQGPEFLTYFQNEAQLDKSGLPSDRFFAERPEGSVSTLKIQRTQQEDSAVYLCASSFQTGSYYEQYFGPGTRLTVT.